This is a list of T cell receptor beta chains from one sample in a study of blood T cell repertoires in COVID-19. Clones were sequenced by immunoSEQ multiplex PCR, and TCRdb holds only the in-frame ones, with some missing. The data hold about 270,000 clones, with roughly 90% observed a single time. Sequenced: peripheral blood. These receptors were taken from a woman in her 30s with COVID-19, enrolled during active disease. The CDR3 runs from the conserved cysteine through the conserved F or W. The order of the fields is clone size, V gene, D gene, J gene, CDR3 protein, CDR3 DNA. A D gene is named only where the DNA matches it firmly. Size values are once, few and many counts, or a class for expanded clones, and some rows have none.

abundance: .
v_gene: TRBV3-1/TRBV3-2
d_gene: TRBD2
j_gene: TRBJ2-5
CDR3aa: CASSQDLGLAGEQETQYF
CDR3nt: TGTGCCAGCAGCCAAGATCTGGGACTAGCGGGGGAGCAAGAGACCCAGTACTTC

abundance: .
v_gene: TRBV29-1
d_gene: .
j_gene: TRBJ2-3
CDR3aa: CSSTVSTDTQYF
CDR3nt: TGCAGCTCGACAGTTTCCACAGATACGCAGTATTTT

abundance: .
v_gene: TRBV7-6
d_gene: .
j_gene: TRBJ2-3
CDR3aa: CASSLAEGHLTDTQYF
CDR3nt: TGTGCCAGCAGCTTAGCGGAGGGGCACCTGACAGATACGCAGTATTTT

abundance: once
v_gene: TRBV24-1
d_gene: .
j_gene: TRBJ1-1
CDR3aa: CATRPVGRMMNTEAFF
CDR3nt: TGTGCCACCAGGCCCGTGGGGCGTATGATGAACACTGAAGCTTTCTTT

abundance: .
v_gene: TRBV10-1
d_gene: .
j_gene: TRBJ2-7
CDR3aa: CASSESEGRGQYF
CDR3nt: TGCGCCAGCAGTGAGTCGGAGGGGCGCGGGCAGTACTTC

abundance: .
v_gene: TRBV3-1/TRBV3-2
d_gene: TRBD1
j_gene: TRBJ1-2
CDR3aa: CASSPILQGASGYTF
CDR3nt: TGTGCCAGCAGCCCCATTTTGCAGGGGGCATCGGGCTACACCTTC

abundance: .
v_gene: TRBV6-2/TRBV6-3
d_gene: .
j_gene: TRBJ2-1
CDR3aa: CASSSRVVTYDEQFF
CDR3nt: TGTGCCAGCAGTTCGAGGGTAGTCACGTACGATGAGCAGTTCTTC

abundance: .
v_gene: TRBV19
d_gene: .
j_gene: TRBJ2-5
CDR3aa: CASTGRGRGYGETQYF
CDR3nt: TGTGCCAGTACAGGACGGGGTCGGGGGTATGGAGAGACCCAGTACTTC

abundance: .
v_gene: TRBV19
d_gene: .
j_gene: TRBJ1-5
CDR3aa: CASNPYNQPQHF
CDR3nt: TGTGCCAGTAATCCGTACAATCAGCCCCAGCATTTT

abundance: .
v_gene: TRBV19
d_gene: .
j_gene: TRBJ2-3
CDR3aa: CASSINPLGGGTQYF
CDR3nt: TGTGCCAGTAGTATAAATCCGCTCGGAGGAGGTACGCAGTATTTT

abundance: .
v_gene: TRBV5-1
d_gene: TRBD2
j_gene: TRBJ2-1
CDR3aa: CASSLQARGGFLNEQFF
CDR3nt: TGCGCCAGCAGCTTGCAGGCCCGGGGGGGGTTCTTAAATGAGCAGTTCTTC

abundance: .
v_gene: TRBV5-1
d_gene: .
j_gene: TRBJ1-1
CDR3aa: CASSLERGTEAFF
CDR3nt: TGCGCCAGCAGCTTGGAGAGGGGGACTGAAGCTTTCTTT

abundance: .
v_gene: TRBV2
d_gene: .
j_gene: TRBJ2-1
CDR3aa: CASAEIAAEQFF
CDR3nt: TGTGCCAGCGCGGAAATAGCCGCAGAGCAGTTCTTC

abundance: few
v_gene: TRBV9
d_gene: TRBD1
j_gene: TRBJ1-3
CDR3aa: CASRGTGSGNTIYF
CDR3nt: TGTGCCAGCAGGGGGACAGGGTCTGGAAACACCATATATTTT

abundance: .
v_gene: TRBV5-4
d_gene: .
j_gene: TRBJ1-3
CDR3aa: CASSSGGASGNTIYF
CDR3nt: TGTGCCAGCAGCTCCGGGGGGGCCTCTGGAAACACCATATATTTT

abundance: .
v_gene: TRBV5-1
d_gene: .
j_gene: TRBJ2-3
CDR3aa: CASSLSPGSTDTQYF
CDR3nt: TGCGCCAGCAGCTTGTCTCCAGGTAGCACAGATACGCAGTATTTT

abundance: .
v_gene: TRBV5-4
d_gene: TRBD1
j_gene: TRBJ1-3
CDR3aa: CASSYGQGGPGNTIYF
CDR3nt: TGTGCCAGCAGCTACGGACAGGGGGGCCCTGGAAACACCATATATTTT

abundance: once
v_gene: TRBV7-2
d_gene: .
j_gene: TRBJ1-1
CDR3aa: CASSLEDLTEAFF
CDR3nt: TGTGCCAGCAGCTTGGAGGACCTCACTGAAGCTTTCTTT

abundance: .
v_gene: TRBV11-2
d_gene: .
j_gene: TRBJ2-5
CDR3aa: CASSLDQGPRTQYF
CDR3nt: TGTGCCAGCAGCTTAGATCAGGGGCCACGCACCCAGTACTTC

abundance: .
v_gene: TRBV4-1
d_gene: TRBD2
j_gene: TRBJ2-3
CDR3aa: CASSQVLAGGSTSTDTQYF
CDR3nt: TGCGCCAGCAGCCAAGTACTAGCGGGGGGCTCCACCTCCACAGATACGCAGTATTTT

abundance: .
v_gene: TRBV6-5
d_gene: .
j_gene: TRBJ2-7
CDR3aa: CASSYSSLSYEQYF
CDR3nt: TGTGCCAGCAGTTACTCCTCACTCTCCTACGAGCAGTACTTC

abundance: few
v_gene: TRBV10-1
d_gene: .
j_gene: TRBJ1-5
CDR3aa: CASSDGQISNQPQHF
CDR3nt: TGCGCCAGCAGTGACGGACAGATTAGCAATCAGCCCCAGCATTTT

abundance: .
v_gene: TRBV13
d_gene: TRBD2
j_gene: TRBJ2-7
CDR3aa: CASSPSGGVSYEQYF
CDR3nt: TGTGCCAGCAGCCCTAGTGGGGGGGTATCCTACGAGCAGTACTTC

abundance: once
v_gene: TRBV27
d_gene: TRBD2
j_gene: TRBJ2-1
CDR3aa: CATEIGAGGHNEQFF
CDR3nt: TGTGCCACGGAAATCGGGGCGGGGGGGCACAATGAGCAGTTCTTC

abundance: few
v_gene: TRBV7-9
d_gene: TRBD2
j_gene: TRBJ2-4
CDR3aa: CASSSGAGLAKNIQYF
CDR3nt: TGTGCCAGCAGCTCTGGAGCGGGGCTAGCCAAAAACATTCAGTACTTC

abundance: .
v_gene: TRBV27
d_gene: TRBD1
j_gene: TRBJ2-7
CDR3aa: CASSTGQGQYEQYF
CDR3nt: TGTGCCAGCAGTACCGGACAGGGGCAGTACGAGCAGTACTTC

abundance: once
v_gene: TRBV15
d_gene: TRBD1
j_gene: TRBJ2-5
CDR3aa: CATRMGTVSTQYF
CDR3nt: TGTGCCACCAGGATGGGGACAGTGTCTACCCAGTACTTC

abundance: .
v_gene: TRBV19
d_gene: TRBD1
j_gene: TRBJ1-2
CDR3aa: CASSIGQGSHGYTF
CDR3nt: TGTGCCAGTAGTATCGGACAGGGAAGCCATGGCTACACCTTC

abundance: .
v_gene: TRBV5-1
d_gene: TRBD2
j_gene: TRBJ2-2
CDR3aa: CASSLAGLAANTGELFF
CDR3nt: TGCGCCAGCAGCCTGGCCGGACTAGCGGCCAACACCGGGGAGCTGTTTTTT

abundance: .
v_gene: TRBV14
d_gene: .
j_gene: TRBJ1-2
CDR3aa: CASSQDFPGAYGYTF
CDR3nt: TGTGCCAGCAGCCAAGATTTTCCAGGGGCCTATGGCTACACCTTC

abundance: few
v_gene: TRBV11-2
d_gene: .
j_gene: TRBJ1-2
CDR3aa: CASKPEAGISEGYTF
CDR3nt: TGTGCCAGCAAACCCGAGGCAGGGATCTCGGAGGGCTACACCTTC

abundance: .
v_gene: TRBV3-1/TRBV3-2
d_gene: .
j_gene: TRBJ2-1
CDR3aa: CASSQDWQGSSYNEQFF
CDR3nt: TGTGCCAGCAGCCAAGATTGGCAAGGGAGCTCCTACAATGAGCAGTTCTTC

abundance: .
v_gene: TRBV14
d_gene: .
j_gene: TRBJ1-3
CDR3aa: CASSLTLGSSGNTIYF
CDR3nt: TGTGCCAGCAGCCTAACTCTGGGGAGCTCTGGAAACACCATATATTTT

abundance: .
v_gene: TRBV19
d_gene: .
j_gene: TRBJ2-2
CDR3aa: CASSETLANTGELFF
CDR3nt: TGTGCCAGTTCTGAGACTCTCGCGAACACCGGGGAGCTGTTTTTT

abundance: .
v_gene: TRBV7-7
d_gene: .
j_gene: TRBJ2-1
CDR3aa: CASSLNIYNEQFF
CDR3nt: TGTGCCAGCAGCTTAAACATTTACAATGAGCAGTTCTTC

abundance: .
v_gene: TRBV7-9
d_gene: .
j_gene: TRBJ2-3
CDR3aa: CASSLTDTQYF
CDR3nt: TGTGCCAGCAGCCTCACAGATACGCAGTATTTT

abundance: .
v_gene: TRBV9
d_gene: TRBD2
j_gene: TRBJ2-5
CDR3aa: CASSVTGGLETQYF
CDR3nt: TGTGCCAGCAGCGTAACGGGGGGGCTGGAGACCCAGTACTTC

abundance: .
v_gene: TRBV30
d_gene: .
j_gene: TRBJ1-6
CDR3aa: CAWRALQGVISPLHF
CDR3nt: TGTGCCTGGAGAGCTCTTCAGGGTGTAATTTCACCCCTCCACTTT

abundance: .
v_gene: TRBV4-1
d_gene: .
j_gene: TRBJ2-5
CDR3aa: CASIADPRKETQYF
CDR3nt: TGCGCCAGCATAGCGGACCCCAGAAAGGAGACCCAGTACTTC

abundance: .
v_gene: TRBV11-2
d_gene: .
j_gene: TRBJ1-2
CDR3aa: CASSSDSYGYTF
CDR3nt: TGTGCCAGCAGCTCTGACAGCTATGGCTACACCTTC

abundance: .
v_gene: TRBV6-1
d_gene: .
j_gene: TRBJ1-5
CDR3aa: CASSEASGKPQHF
CDR3nt: TGTGCCAGCAGTGAAGCGTCCGGGAAGCCCCAGCATTTT

abundance: .
v_gene: TRBV6-5
d_gene: TRBD1
j_gene: TRBJ2-1
CDR3aa: CASSRTGGEQFF
CDR3nt: TGTGCCAGCAGTAGGACAGGGGGCGAGCAGTTCTTC

abundance: .
v_gene: TRBV5-1
d_gene: TRBD1
j_gene: TRBJ1-1
CDR3aa: CASSRQGAGTEAFF
CDR3nt: TGCGCCAGCAGCCGACAGGGGGCTGGCACTGAAGCTTTCTTT

abundance: .
v_gene: TRBV5-1
d_gene: .
j_gene: TRBJ1-2
CDR3aa: CASSLLSGLGYTF
CDR3nt: TGCGCCAGCAGCTTGTTGTCAGGGTTGGGCTACACCTTC

abundance: .
v_gene: TRBV5-4
d_gene: TRBD2
j_gene: TRBJ2-5
CDR3aa: CASSPLAGAPQYF
CDR3nt: TGTGCCAGCAGCCCGTTAGCGGGGGCGCCCCAGTACTTC

abundance: .
v_gene: TRBV18
d_gene: TRBD1
j_gene: TRBJ1-1
CDR3aa: CASSPGTGNTEAFF
CDR3nt: TGTGCCAGCTCACCAGGGACAGGGAACACTGAAGCTTTCTTT

abundance: .
v_gene: TRBV29-1
d_gene: .
j_gene: TRBJ2-1
CDR3aa: CSVLVGEQFF
CDR3nt: TGCAGCGTCCTAGTTGGTGAGCAGTTCTTC

abundance: .
v_gene: TRBV7-2
d_gene: TRBD1
j_gene: TRBJ1-4
CDR3aa: CASSMIQGATNEKLFF
CDR3nt: TGTGCCAGCAGCATGATTCAGGGGGCGACTAATGAAAAACTGTTTTTT